This T cell receptor (beta chain) was sequenced for a study of OX40 agonist ivuxolimab in advanced cancers. Turning to the study itself: Intravenous ivuxolimab was administered to patients every 2 weeks at 0.01 to 10 mg/kg. Points from the study as a whole: Among the lowest peripheral clonal expansion occurred in 0.1-3.0 mg/kg partial responders. On average, a greater number of expanded clones characterised CD8+ T cells relative to CD4+.

In the case of this clone: Its antigen is still unknown.

Using immunoSEQ multiplex PCR, the repertoire was profiled, and TCRdb retains in-frame clones only, with some absent. The sample lists about 70,000 clones, about 85% occurring once. The CDR3 is 15 residues long. V was clipped by 4 bases and J by 0 bases; unmatched bases: 4. The germline gives CDR1 SGHVS, CDR2 FNYEAQ. This specimen was CD4+ or CD8+ T cells sorted from blood, taken in a trial of the OX40 agonist ivuxolimab. This TCR came from an adult with an advanced solid tumor such as melanoma, head and neck, liver or kidney cancer. The chain uses TRBV7-6 and TRBJ2-7, with 9 bases identical to TRBD2. The CDR3 DNA sequence: TGTGCCAGCAGCTCAGCGGGGGGCCTCTCCTACGAGCAGTACTTC. Its protein is CASSSAGGLSYEQYF.